Below, one T cell receptor (beta chain) is given with its context. As yet, its antigen is unknown. This sample is drawn from a study of shared clonotypes between healthy human individuals. General study findings and limits: Shared clonotypes: approximately 5% naive CD4, under 4% naive CD8, 2.3% memory CD4, under 0.5% memory CD8. Compared with clonotypes that all four donors shared, non-shared clonotypes had lower generation probabilities.

Some clones are missing from TCRdb's copy, which holds only in-frame ones; the method was immunoSEQ multiplex PCR. The sample shows roughly 1,500,000 clones, roughly 98% of them seen only once. V lost 4 bases and J lost 4; bases outside the gene matches: 4. Germline V gene sequence: CDR1 PRHDT, CDR2 FYEKMQ (reference sequence). The CDR3 extends over 13 amino acids. This chain links TRBV13 with TRBJ2-7, with 7 bases that match TRBD1. This clonotype was sampled from a man under 40 in good health. The source material was naive CD4+ T cells sorted from blood. Subset noted: CD45RA+ positively selected. The CDR3 nucleotides read TGTGCCAGCAGCTCACAGGGGTGGTACGAGCAGTACTTC. Translating gives CASSSQGWYEQYF.